The 14 T cell receptor beta chains listed next were all sequenced from one sample in a study of tumor and adjacent non-tumor tissue in lung cancer. The template was RNA from unsorted bulk tissue. A modified ARM-PCR protocol with three rounds of nested PCR amplified TCRbeta. One entry per CDR3 protein, called by TCRdb with MiXCR from the multiplex PCR reads. Altogether 55,000 to 75,000 distinct CDR3 sequences are present, 55% to 70% being singletons, with the ten largest covering around 20%. Sample: lung tumor tissue. The receptors derive from a middle-aged man with non-small cell lung cancer.

For this clonotype: Compared with germline, one end of the junction differs, possibly owing to a read error. This rearrangement joins TRBV24-1 to TRBJ2-7, with 8 bases fitting TRBD1. This CDR3 is 17 amino acids long. From germline, CDR1 is KGHDR and CDR2 SFDVKD. The CDR3 nucleotides read TGTGCCATCAGTGACTCTCCCTCCGGGACAGGCGCCTACGAACAGTACTTC. Protein product: CAISDSPSGTGAYEQYF.

In regard to this clonotype: At one of its ends the junction is not consistent with the germline gene, which may arise from a read error. The chain combines TRBV6-1 with TRBJ2-1; no clear D gene. This CDR3 is 14 amino acids long. In germline, CDR1 is MNHNS, CDR2 SASEGT. CDR3 protein: CATSEGPFFSEQFF. In DNA, the CDR3 is TGTGCCACCAGTGAAGGGCCCTTTTTTAGTGAGCAGTTCTTC.

With regard to this clonotype: This may come from a read error, since a much larger clone is one base off. A read error is likely, as this CDR3 ends without the conserved phenylalanine or tryptophan. The chain links TRBV6-6 to TRBJ2-3; no definite D call. Deletions cut 0 bases from V and 0 bases from J, with 4 bases between. This CDR3 comprises 14 residues. Germline CDR1 and CDR2: MNHNY and SVGAGI (reference sequence). The CDR3 loop is CASSYSISTDTQYY. The CDR3 nucleotides read TGTGCCAGCAGTTACTCGATTAGCACAGATACGCAGTATTAT.

In regard to this clonotype: Lacking the conserved final phenylalanine or tryptophan, this CDR3 likely reflects a read error. CDR3 loop: CANWWGGREQYL. The CDR3 DNA reads TGTGCCAACTGGTGGGGGGGCCGGGAGCAGTACTTA. The chain has TRBV12-3 or TRBV12-4 and TRBJ2-7; weak D call: TRBD2 (7 bases). The germline V and J ends were trimmed by 10 bases and 7 bases, with 17 bases remaining between them. This CDR3 is built from 12 residues.

Turning to this clonotype: A much larger clone lies one base from this, so it may be a read error. This chain's CDR3 is CTSSEGGRGEAFF. The CDR3 DNA reads as TGTACCAGCAGTGAGGGGGGAAGGGGTGAAGCTTTCTTT. The chain recombines TRBV2 with TRBJ1-1, with D perhaps matching TRBD1 (6 bases). This CDR3 is 13 amino acids long. Per germline, CDR1 SNHLY and CDR2 FYNNEI.

With respect to this clonotype: This could be a read error, since a much larger clone is one nucleotide away. V and J are TRBV6-5 and TRBJ2-3; weak D call: TRBD2 (6 bases). The germline gives CDR1 MNHEY, CDR2 SVGAGI. This CDR3 has 15 amino acids. The CDR3 loop is CTSRSLGGGTDTQYF. The CDR3, as DNA: TGTACCAGCAGATCGCTAGGAGGGGGCACAGATACGCAGTATTTT.

A word on this clonotype: One junction end does not reproduce the germline sequence, and a read error may be involved. The V gene is TRBV10-1, the J gene TRBJ1-5; 7 nucleotides line up with TRBD1. Germline lookup yields CDR1 WNHNN and CDR2 SYGVQD (reference sequence). The CDR3 contains 15 residues. CDR3 in DNA: TGCGCCAGCAGTTTCACAGGGGCGAGCAATCAGCCTCAGCATTTT. As protein: CASSFTGASNQPQHF.

This clonotype has just one count. Given a much more abundant clone one base away, this may be a read error. V is TRBV5-4 and J is TRBJ2-3; D gene unclear. Per the germline V gene, CDR1 is SGHNT and CDR2 is YYREEE (reference sequence). This CDR3 spans 13 amino acids. V gave up 4 bases and J gave up 0 bases, with 6 bases separating them. The CDR3 here is CASSLGSTDTQYF. The CDR3 nucleotides are TGTGCCAGCAGCCTCGGCAGCACAGATACGCAGTATTTT.

Comment on this clonotype: Germline and junction disagree at one end, which may indicate a read error. The CDR3 DNA reads TGTGCCAGCACCGGCCGAGGACAGGGAGCCTACAAGCAGTACTTC. This translates into CASTGRGQGAYKQYF. The V and J genes are TRBV28 and TRBJ2-7, with 8 bases that match TRBD1. Germline V gene lookup returns CDR1 MDHEN and CDR2 SYDVKM. The CDR3 length is 15 residues.

J is TRBJ2-7 and V is TRBV6-6; D ambiguous. Trimming shortened V by 0 bases and J by 0 bases, and 6 bases separated the two germline ends. The CDR3 has 14 amino acids. Germline CDR1 reads MNHNY; CDR2 reads SVGAGI (reference sequence). CDR3 coding DNA: TGTGCCAGCAGTTACTCTATAAGCTCCTACGAGCAGTACTTC. Translated: CASSYSISSYEQYF.

A note on this clonotype: This may come from a read error, since a much larger clone is one base off. The chain joins TRBV6-1 to TRBJ2-7; D uncertain. Germline CDR1 reads MNHNS; CDR2 reads SASEGT. The CDR3 runs 13 residues. V shed 6 bases and J shed 3 bases, with 12 bases lying between them. CDR3 sequence: CASSKGIHYEQYF. DNA for the CDR3: TGTGCCAGCAGCAAGGGAATACACTACGAGCAGTACTTC.

The V call is TRBV18, the J call TRBJ1-6, with 11 bases aligning to TRBD1. This CDR3 spans 14 amino acids. CDR1 and CDR2 from the germline V gene are KGHSH and LQKENI. Trimming cost V 8 bases and J 6 bases; bases outside gene matches: 3. As DNA, the CDR3 is TGTGCCAGCACAGGACAGGGGGCTAATTCACCCCTCCACTTT. As protein: CASTGQGANSPLHF.

Regarding this clonotype: Here the CDR3 omits its conserved ending phenylalanine or tryptophan, so a read error is the likely source. This rearrangement joins TRBV10-2 to TRBJ2-1, with a tentative D call TRBD1 (7 bases). Per germline, CDR1 WSHSY and CDR2 SAAADI. This CDR3 is 13 amino acids long. V lost 4 bases to trimming and J lost 6 bases, with 10 bases between them. The CDR3 coding sequence is TGCGCCAGCAGTGGACAGGGAGGCAATGAGCAGTTCCTC. It yields the protein CASSGQGGNEQFL.

This clonotype was seen at least ten times. A single base separates this from a much larger clone, so it may be a read error. This chain connects TRBV11-2 to TRBJ2-5, with TRBD2 identical over 7 bases. The CDR3 loop spans 15 amino acids. Germline V gene lookup returns CDR1 SGHAT and CDR2 FQNNGV. CDR3 sequence: CASSQGLETQESQYF. DNA for the CDR3: TGTGCCAGCAGCCAAGGACTAGAGACACAAGAGTCCCAGTACTTC.